This T cell receptor beta chain emerged from a study of CD8 T cells in ankylosing spondylitis. This clonotype has more than one count but fewer than ten. Its cognate antigen is unknown. This CDR3 has 14 residues. Germline V gene lookup returns CDR1 SGHRS and CDR2 YFSETQ. Trimming took 6 bases from V and 3 from J, leaving 14 bases between them. Study conclusions and caveats: A motif of 7 to 9 highly homologous TCR beta variants was seen as apparently characteristic of ankylosing spondylitis blood.

Quantitative 5'-RACE with molecular barcodes produced the TCR beta libraries. TCRdb re-called the 5' RACE reads with MiXCR, one entry per CDR3 protein. The sample gives over 400,000 distinct CDR3 sequences, about 24% of which show up once; 0.89% is in the top ten. This receptor was taken from a male donor with ankylosing spondylitis. The chain recombines TRBV5-1 with TRBJ2-3; D is perhaps TRBD1 or TRBD2 (5 bases each). Sequenced sample: blood, either unsorted or a sorted T cell fraction (not recorded which). CDR3 nucleotides: TGCGCCAGCACCCCAGGGAGTAGTACAGATACGCAGTATTTT. Translated: CASTPGSSTDTQYF.